The T cell receptor beta chain under discussion was sequenced for a study of cytomegalovirus exposure and HLA in healthy donors. Overall study context: Tens of millions of unique TCR sequences came from HLA-typed donors in an early release.

The PCR made use of 60 Vbeta and 13 Jbeta primers. Clones were read by immunoSEQ multiplex PCR, and TCRdb kept only the in-frame ones, dropping some. The data show around 190,000 clones, roughly a tenth seen once. The CDR3 contains 13 residues. Germline CDR1 is MNHEY and CDR2 is SMNVEV (reference sequence). V lost 5 bases, J lost 5 bases, and 6 bases stayed unmatched. This clone turned up a few times. What it binds is unknown. Study observations and caveats: According to an earlier analysis, most TCR beta V segments yielded productive rearrangements about 90% or about 30% of the time.

The sample taken for sequencing was PBMCs. This receptor was taken from a woman in her 30s in good health and CMV-seropositive. V gene TRBV27 combines with J gene TRBJ2-7, with 7 bases fitting TRBD1. The CDR3 region has the DNA TGTGCCAGCAGTCGAACAGGGGTAGACGAGCAGTACTTC. Its translation is CASSRTGVDEQYF.